This T cell receptor (beta chain) was recovered during a study of PD-1 blockade in classical Hodgkin lymphoma. General study findings and limits: Lower baseline TCR diversity was reported for newly diagnosed patients than for healthy donors. Researchers reported that CD4+ TCR diversity, though not CD8+, rose significantly by C4D1.

Clones were sequenced by immunoSEQ multiplex PCR, and TCRdb holds only the in-frame ones, with some missing. The data contain some 35,000 clones, around nine tenths of them singletons. Each patient relapsed following autologous stem cell transplantation, and prior brentuximab vedotin exposure differed. The authors purified CD4+ T cells from thawed PBMCs by magnetic negative selection. With respect to this clone: Its specificity is not known.

This sample comprised CD4+ T cells from blood, obtained at baseline. The TCR originated in a human donor with classical Hodgkin lymphoma.

CDR3 sequence reads: CASSLVFGGNYEQYF. The CDR3 nucleotides read TGTGCCAGCAGCTTGGTTTTCGGGGGGAACTACGAGCAGTACTTC. The J gene is TRBJ2-7, the V gene TRBV5-6; 7 nucleotides agree with TRBD2. CDR1 and CDR2 (germline): SGHDT, YYEEEE. This CDR3 has 15 residues. V dropped 0 bases and J dropped 3; count of bases not matched to a gene: 6.